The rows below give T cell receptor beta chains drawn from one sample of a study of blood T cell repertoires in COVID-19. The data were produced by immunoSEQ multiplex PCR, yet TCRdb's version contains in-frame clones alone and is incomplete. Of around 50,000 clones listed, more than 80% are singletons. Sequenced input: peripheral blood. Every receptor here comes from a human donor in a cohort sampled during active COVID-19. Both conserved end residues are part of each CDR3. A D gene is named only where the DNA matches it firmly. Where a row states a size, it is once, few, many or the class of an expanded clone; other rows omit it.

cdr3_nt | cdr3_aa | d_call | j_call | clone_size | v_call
TGCGCCAGCAGCCAAGCCCCGGGACAGAGATACGAGCAGTACTTC | CASSQAPGQRYEQYF | TRBD1 | TRBJ2-7 | NA | TRBV4-1
TGTGCCAGCAGTGAAAGCACAGGGGGCTTGGTTGAAAAACTGTTTTTT | CASSESTGGLVEKLFF | TRBD1 | TRBJ1-4 | NA | TRBV28
TGTGCCAGCAGCCCCTGGGGTGACAGACCGAACACCGGGGAGCTGTTTTTT | CASSPWGDRPNTGELFF | NA | TRBJ2-2 | NA | TRBV3-1/TRBV3-2
TGTGCCAGCAGCTTAGTCTCAGGGTCTTCTTGGGAAAAACTGTTTTTT | CASSLVSGSSWEKLFF | NA | TRBJ1-4 | once | TRBV7-9
TGTGCCAGCAGTAACTACAGGGGCAATCAGCCCCAGCATTTT | CASSNYRGNQPQHF | NA | TRBJ1-5 | NA | TRBV28
TGTGCCAGTACCTACCGGGAGGCTAGCAATCAGCCCCAGCATTTT | CASTYREASNQPQHF | NA | TRBJ1-5 | NA | TRBV19
TGCAGCGTTGTCAGCGGGAGGGCCCGGGAGACCCAGTACTTC | CSVVSGRARETQYF | TRBD2 | TRBJ2-5 | NA | TRBV29-1
TGTGCCAGCTCCCTCTCCCGTGGGACATCTAACTATGGCTACACCTTC | CASSLSRGTSNYGYTF | NA | TRBJ1-2 | NA | TRBV18
TGCGCCAGCAGCAAAAGACCCGGAGGGACTAGCGGGGGGTACTCTAGCACAGATACGCAGTATTTT | CASSKRPGGTSGGYSSTDTQYF | TRBD2 | TRBJ2-3 | NA | TRBV4-3
TGTGCCAGCAGTTTTTTTCCTGACGAGCAGTACTTC | CASSFFPDEQYF | NA | TRBJ2-7 | few | TRBV12-3/TRBV12-4
TGTGCCAGCAGTTTATCCTTCAGGGACATGCAGCCCCAGCATTTT | CASSLSFRDMQPQHF | NA | TRBJ1-5 | few | TRBV27
TGTGCCAGCAGCTTGGGGCGACAGGGCACAGATACGCAGTATTTT | CASSLGRQGTDTQYF | NA | TRBJ2-3 | NA | TRBV5-4
TGTGCCTGGAGTTTACAGGGGGCGGCTATCGGCTACACCTTC | CAWSLQGAAIGYTF | TRBD1 | TRBJ1-2 | NA | TRBV30
TGTGCCAGCAGTTTGGGGCCCGGGACAGGGGACGACACTGAAGCTTTCTTT | CASSLGPGTGDDTEAFF | TRBD1 | TRBJ1-1 | once | TRBV27
TGTGCCAGCAGTGAAGCGGACAGTGGGAGGGAGTACTTC | CASSEADSGREYF | NA | TRBJ2-7 | NA | TRBV6-1
TGTGCCAGCAGCCCCGTGGGGGGGTCTGCCTACGAGCAGTACTTC | CASSPVGGSAYEQYF | TRBD2 | TRBJ2-7 | NA | TRBV7-9
TGTGCCAGCAGTTCCCAGGGGCACGGCACTGAAGCTTTCTTT | CASSSQGHGTEAFF | NA | TRBJ1-1 | NA | TRBV6-2/TRBV6-3
TGTGCCAGCAGCGTAAGTCCGGGGAGGGACAGGGTCGTCGGAGATACGCAGTATTTT | CASSVSPGRDRVVGDTQYF | TRBD1 | TRBJ2-3 | NA | TRBV9
TGCGCCAGCAGCCAGGGGCCGGGACAGGACTCCTACGAGCAGTACTTC | CASSQGPGQDSYEQYF | TRBD1 | TRBJ2-7 | NA | TRBV4-1
TGCGCCAGCAGCACGGAACCGGGACTAGCGGGAGCTGGGGCCAACGTCCTGACTTTC | CASSTEPGLAGAGANVLTF | TRBD2 | TRBJ2-6 | NA | TRBV5-1
TGCGCCAGCATTCGAGGTTTTTCCCGGGAGACCCAGTACTTC | CASIRGFSRETQYF | NA | TRBJ2-5 | NA | TRBV23-1
TGTGCCAGTAAGGAAGACAGCCGCTACACCTTC | CASKEDSRYTF | NA | TRBJ1-2 | NA | TRBV19
TGTGCCAGCAGCACAAAAGGGGGCTCTGGAAACACCATATATTTT | CASSTKGGSGNTIYF | NA | TRBJ1-3 | NA | TRBV9
TGTGCCAGCAGCGTAGGTCTAGCGGGAGCCTACGAGCAGTACTTC | CASSVGLAGAYEQYF | TRBD2 | TRBJ2-7 | NA | TRBV9
TGTGCCAGCAGTCCGGTCCTGAACACTGAAGCTTTCTTT | CASSPVLNTEAFF | NA | TRBJ1-1 | NA | TRBV12-3/TRBV12-4
TGTGCCAGCTCCCTTAAAGTCGCGGGGCATCAGCCCCAGCATTTT | CASSLKVAGHQPQHF | NA | TRBJ1-5 | NA | TRBV18
TGTGCCAGCAGCTTAGCGACAGGGAGAGGGCCAAAACTGTTTTTT | CASSLATGRGPKLFF | TRBD1 | TRBJ1-4 | NA | TRBV7-2
TGTGCCAGCAGTTCTGACGTGTCGCGAGGCTCCTACGAGCAGTACTTC | CASSSDVSRGSYEQYF | NA | TRBJ2-7 | once | TRBV2
TGTGCCAGCAGCGTGACAGGGGCGGTTGAGAACACTGAAGCTTTCTTT | CASSVTGAVENTEAFF | TRBD1 | TRBJ1-1 | NA | TRBV5-5
TGTGCCAGTAGTGTAATTGATGGGCAGATTAATGAAAAACTGTTTTTT | CASSVIDGQINEKLFF | NA | TRBJ1-4 | once | TRBV19
TGTGCCAGCAGGCCGAGCGGGACGGGGGTCGAGCAGTACTTC | CASRPSGTGVEQYF | TRBD2 | TRBJ2-7 | NA | TRBV28
TGTGCCAGTAGTGCTCGGACTAGCGGACTTTCGCGGAATGAGCAGTTCTTC | CASSARTSGLSRNEQFF | TRBD2 | TRBJ2-1 | once | TRBV19
TGTGCCAGCAGCTCACGGACAGGGGGAGACTATGGCTACACCTTC | CASSSRTGGDYGYTF | NA | TRBJ1-2 | NA | TRBV21-1
TGCGCCAGCAGCCGAAACCCGGGACAGGGCGCAACTAATGAAAAACTGTTTTTT | CASSRNPGQGATNEKLFF | TRBD1 | TRBJ1-4 | NA | TRBV4-1
TGTGCCAGCCGCCCCGTGGGGGGGTCCTCCTACGAGCAGTACTTC | CASRPVGGSSYEQYF | TRBD2 | TRBJ2-7 | few | TRBV27
TGCAGCGTTGAAAGTGGCAATCCAGAGACCCAGTACTTC | CSVESGNPETQYF | NA | TRBJ2-5 | NA | TRBV29-1
TGTGCCAGCAGATGGGACAACAGGAGCAATCAGCCCCAGCATTTT | CASRWDNRSNQPQHF | NA | TRBJ1-5 | NA | TRBV6-6
TGTGCCAGTAGTATAGATGGTGCCGGGGATACTAGACCGCGGGGCTACACCTTC | CASSIDGAGDTRPRGYTF | NA | TRBJ1-2 | NA | TRBV19
TGCGCCAGCAGCCCTGGGACAACCTCAACAGGCCAGTTCTTC | CASSPGTTSTGQFF | NA | TRBJ2-1 | NA | TRBV5-1
TGTGCCATCTTAGACCTCACGGGGAACACTGAAGCTTTCTTT | CAILDLTGNTEAFF | NA | TRBJ1-1 | NA | TRBV28
TGTGCCAGCAGACAAAAAGGGGGTAGCAATCAGCCCCAGCATTTT | CASRQKGGSNQPQHF | NA | TRBJ1-5 | NA | TRBV6-6
TGTGCCAGTAAGGACGGGGGTAGCACAGATACGCAGTATTTT | CASKDGGSTDTQYF | NA | TRBJ2-3 | NA | TRBV19